This T cell receptor (beta chain) was found in a study of cytomegalovirus exposure and HLA in healthy donors. Background on the study: Researchers found that around 80% of 350 to 500 genotyped donors fell within the Caucasian-associated ancestry cluster. Study-wide results and limits: It was approximately 170 TCR beta chains that were listed as cytomegalovirus-associated.

PCR was performed using 60 Vbeta and 13 Jbeta primers. Libraries were prepared by immunoSEQ multiplex PCR; TCRdb keeps only in-frame clonotypes and omits some of them. The sample carries 36,000 or so clones, 65% to 90% recorded once. This clone was detected once. Its antigen is unknown. Germline CDR1 GTSNPN, CDR2 SVGIG (reference sequence). This CDR3 region has 14 residues. Trimming cost V 3 bases and J 6 bases; bases outside gene matches: 4. This TCR was sampled from a woman under 30 in good health and CMV-seronegative. Sequencing was performed on PBMCs. The rearrangement joins TRBV30 to TRBJ1-4, with TRBD1 matching 10 bases. For the CDR3, the DNA is TGTGCCTGGAGCTCCGGGACAGGGGATGAAAAACTGTTTTTT. Protein sequence: CAWSSGTGDEKLFF.